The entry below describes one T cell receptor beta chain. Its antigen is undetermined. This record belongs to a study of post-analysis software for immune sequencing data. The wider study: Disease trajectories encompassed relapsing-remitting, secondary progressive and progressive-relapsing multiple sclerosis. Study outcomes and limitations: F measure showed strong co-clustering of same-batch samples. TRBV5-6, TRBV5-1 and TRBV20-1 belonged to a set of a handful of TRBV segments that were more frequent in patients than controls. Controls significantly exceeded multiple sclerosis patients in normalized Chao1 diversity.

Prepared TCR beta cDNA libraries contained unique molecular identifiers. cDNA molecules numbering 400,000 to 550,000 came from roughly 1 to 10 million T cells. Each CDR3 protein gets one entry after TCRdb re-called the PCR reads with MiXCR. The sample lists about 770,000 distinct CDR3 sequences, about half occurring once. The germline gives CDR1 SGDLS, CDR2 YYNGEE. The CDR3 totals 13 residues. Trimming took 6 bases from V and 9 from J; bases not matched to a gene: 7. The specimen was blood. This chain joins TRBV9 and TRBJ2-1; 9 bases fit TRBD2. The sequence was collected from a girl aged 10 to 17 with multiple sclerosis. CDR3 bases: TGTGCCAGCAACATAGCGGGAGTGGGTGAGCAGTTCTTC. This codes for CASNIAGVGEQFF.